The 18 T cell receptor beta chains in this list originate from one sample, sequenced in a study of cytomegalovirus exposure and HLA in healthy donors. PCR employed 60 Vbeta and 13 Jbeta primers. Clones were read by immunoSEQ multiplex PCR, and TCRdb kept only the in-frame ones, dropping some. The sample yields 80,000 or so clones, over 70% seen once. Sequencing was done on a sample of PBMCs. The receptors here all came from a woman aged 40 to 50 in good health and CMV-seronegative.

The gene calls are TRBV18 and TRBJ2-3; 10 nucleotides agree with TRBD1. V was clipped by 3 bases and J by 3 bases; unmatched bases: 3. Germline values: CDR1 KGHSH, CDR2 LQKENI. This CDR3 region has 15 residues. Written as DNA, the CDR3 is TGTGCCAGCTCACCTGGGACAGGGGATACAGATACGCAGTATTTT. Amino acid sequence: CASSPGTGDTDTQYF.

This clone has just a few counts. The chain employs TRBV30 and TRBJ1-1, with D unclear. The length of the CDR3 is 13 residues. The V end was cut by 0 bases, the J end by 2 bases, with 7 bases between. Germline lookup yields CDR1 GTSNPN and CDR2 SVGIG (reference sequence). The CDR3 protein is CAWSVLRNTEAFF. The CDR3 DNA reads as TGTGCCTGGAGTGTACTAAGAAACACTGAAGCTTTCTTT.

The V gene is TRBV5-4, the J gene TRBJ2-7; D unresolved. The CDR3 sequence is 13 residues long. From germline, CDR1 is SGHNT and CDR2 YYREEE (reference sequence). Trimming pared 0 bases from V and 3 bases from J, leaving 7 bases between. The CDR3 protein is CASSLGGVYEQYF. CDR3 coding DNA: TGTGCCAGCAGCTTGGGAGGTGTCTACGAGCAGTACTTC.

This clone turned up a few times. The CDR3 here is CASSLAAGGTEAFF. The CDR3 DNA is TGTGCCAGCAGCTTAGCTGCAGGGGGCACTGAAGCTTTCTTT. The chain uses TRBV7-3 and TRBJ1-1; TRBD1 matches at 7 bases. Trimming at V came to 2 bases and at J to 4 bases, leaving 4 bases not matched to a gene. There are 14 residues in the CDR3. CDR1 is SGHTA, CDR2 FQGTGA, per germline.

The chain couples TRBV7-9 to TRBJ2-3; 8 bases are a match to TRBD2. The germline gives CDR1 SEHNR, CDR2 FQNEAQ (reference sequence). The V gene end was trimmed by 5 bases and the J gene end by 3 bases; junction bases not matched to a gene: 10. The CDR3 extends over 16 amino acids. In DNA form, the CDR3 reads TGTGCCAGCAGCCCGAGAGCGGGAGTGAGAACAGATACGCAGTATTTT. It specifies CASSPRAGVRTDTQYF.

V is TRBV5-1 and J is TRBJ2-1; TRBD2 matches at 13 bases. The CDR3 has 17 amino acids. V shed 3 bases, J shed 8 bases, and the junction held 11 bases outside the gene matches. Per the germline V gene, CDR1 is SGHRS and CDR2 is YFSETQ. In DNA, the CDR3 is TGCGCCAGCAGCTGGGGAGGACTAGCGGGGGCGAGGGATGAGCAGTTCTTC. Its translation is CASSWGGLAGARDEQFF.

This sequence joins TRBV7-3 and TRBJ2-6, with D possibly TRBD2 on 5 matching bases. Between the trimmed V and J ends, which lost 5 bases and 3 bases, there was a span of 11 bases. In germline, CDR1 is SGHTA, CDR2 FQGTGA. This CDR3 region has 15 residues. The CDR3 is CASSPREGGANVLTF. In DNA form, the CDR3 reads TGTGCCAGCAGCCCACGCGAGGGTGGGGCCAACGTCCTGACTTTC.

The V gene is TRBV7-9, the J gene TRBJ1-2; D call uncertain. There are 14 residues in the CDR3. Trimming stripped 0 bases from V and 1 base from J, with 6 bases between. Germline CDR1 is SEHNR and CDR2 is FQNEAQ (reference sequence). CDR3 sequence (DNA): TGTGCCAGCAGCTTAGCGTACGGTAACTATGGCTACACCTTC. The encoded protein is CASSLAYGNYGYTF.

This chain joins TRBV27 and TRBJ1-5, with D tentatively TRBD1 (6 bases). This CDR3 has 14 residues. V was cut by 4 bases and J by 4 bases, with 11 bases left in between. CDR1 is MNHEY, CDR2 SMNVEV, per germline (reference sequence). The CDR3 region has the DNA TGTGCCAGCAGTTCAGGGGTGGGGAATCAGCCCCAGCATTTT. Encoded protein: CASSSGVGNQPQHF.

CDR3 in amino acids: CASSEGALNYGYTF. In DNA, the CDR3 is TGTGCCAGCAGTGAGGGGGCTCTTAACTATGGCTACACCTTC. The V gene is TRBV2, the J gene TRBJ1-2, with a possible D match to TRBD1 (6 bases). CDR1 is SNHLY, CDR2 FYNNEI, per germline. The V end lost 3 bases, the J end lost 1 base, and 9 bases lay between the germline ends. This CDR3 is 14 amino acids long.

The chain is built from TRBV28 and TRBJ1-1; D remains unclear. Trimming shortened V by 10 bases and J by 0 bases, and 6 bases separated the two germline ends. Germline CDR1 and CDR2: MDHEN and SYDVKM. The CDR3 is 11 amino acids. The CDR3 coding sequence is TGTGCCACCCATTTGAACACTGAAGCTTTCTTT. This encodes CATHLNTEAFF. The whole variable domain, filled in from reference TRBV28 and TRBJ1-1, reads DVKVTQSSRYLVKRTGEKVFLECVQDMDHENMFWYRQDPGLGLRLIYFSYDVKMKEKGDIPEGYSVSREKKERFSLILESASTNQTSMYLCATHLNTEAFFGQGTRLTVV.

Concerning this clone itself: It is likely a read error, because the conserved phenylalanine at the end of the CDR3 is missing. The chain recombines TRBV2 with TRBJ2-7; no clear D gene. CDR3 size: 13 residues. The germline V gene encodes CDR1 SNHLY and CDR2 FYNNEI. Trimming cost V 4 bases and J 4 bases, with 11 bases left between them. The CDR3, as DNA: TGTGCCAGCAGTGTTAGTCAGACTTACGAGCAGTACCTC. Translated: CASSVSQTYEQYL.

This chain's CDR3 is CASSEGGIMNTEAFF. The CDR3 DNA reads as TGTGCCAGCAGTGAGGGGGGGATCATGAACACTGAAGCTTTCTTT. The gene calls are TRBV28 and TRBJ1-1, with a weak D call TRBD1 (6 bases). Trimming took 5 bases from V and 0 from J, leaving 13 bases between them. This CDR3 comprises 15 residues. The germline gives CDR1 MDHEN, CDR2 SYDVKM.

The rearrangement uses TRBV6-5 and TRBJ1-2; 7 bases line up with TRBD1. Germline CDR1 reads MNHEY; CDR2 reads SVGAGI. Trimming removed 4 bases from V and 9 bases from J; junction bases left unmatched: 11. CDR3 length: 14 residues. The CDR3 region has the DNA TGTGCCAGCAGTTCCCAGGGGGGCGGTGGGCGCTACACCTTC. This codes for CASSSQGGGGRYTF.

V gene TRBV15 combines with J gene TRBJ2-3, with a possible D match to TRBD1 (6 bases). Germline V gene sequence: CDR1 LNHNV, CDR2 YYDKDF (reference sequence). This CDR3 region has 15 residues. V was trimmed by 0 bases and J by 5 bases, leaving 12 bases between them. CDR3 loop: CATSRDAGEIDTQYF. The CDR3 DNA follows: TGTGCCACCAGCAGAGATGCAGGGGAGATAGATACGCAGTATTTT.

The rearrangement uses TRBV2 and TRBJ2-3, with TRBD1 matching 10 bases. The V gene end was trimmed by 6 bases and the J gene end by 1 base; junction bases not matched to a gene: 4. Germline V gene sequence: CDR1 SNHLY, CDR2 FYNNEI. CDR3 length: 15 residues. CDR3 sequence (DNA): TGTGCCAGCAGCGCCGGGACAGGGGGCACAGATACGCAGTATTTT. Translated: CASSAGTGGTDTQYF.

The CDR3 loop is CAWSPWGQKHEKLFF. The CDR3 DNA reads TGTGCCTGGAGCCCTTGGGGACAGAAGCATGAAAAACTGTTTTTT. J is TRBJ1-4 and V is TRBV30, with 7 nucleotides matching TRBD1. The CDR3 length is 15 residues. The germline V gene encodes CDR1 GTSNPN and CDR2 SVGIG (reference sequence). Unmatched junction bases numbered 10, after V lost 3 bases and J lost 6 bases.

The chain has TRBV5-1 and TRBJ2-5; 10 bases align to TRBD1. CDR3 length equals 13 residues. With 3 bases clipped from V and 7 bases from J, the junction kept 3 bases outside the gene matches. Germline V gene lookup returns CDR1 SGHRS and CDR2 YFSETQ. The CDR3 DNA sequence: TGCGCCAGCAGCTGGAGACAGGGGGCGACCCAGTACTTC. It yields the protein CASSWRQGATQYF.